This T cell receptor (beta chain) was captured by sequencing in a study of cytomegalovirus exposure and HLA in healthy donors. This CDR3 is 14 amino acids long. Looked up from germline, CDR1 is SGHAT and CDR2 is FQNNGV. V lost 1 base, J lost 11 bases, and 17 bases lay in between. Only in-frame clones appear in the TCRdb table, and some are missing; sequencing was by immunoSEQ multiplex PCR. Of 220,000 or so clones listed, about 90% are singletons. Whole-study findings and limits: TCR beta chains numbering more than 150 were designated cytomegalovirus-associated. There were some public TCRs occurring in many donors, but most TCR sequences were rare.

Concerning this clone itself: The antigen remains unidentified.

The study drew the donors from its approximately 110-subject validation cohort, separate from the approximately 700-subject first cohort. The chain has TRBV11-2 and TRBJ1-1; D is possibly TRBD1 (5 bases). The source is a woman under 30 in good health and CMV-seronegative. Specimen: PBMCs. The CDR3 DNA is TGTGCCAGCAGCTTAGCAGGTGCCGGGCGGGGCGCTTTCTTT. It encodes CASSLAGAGRGAFF. The full variable domain, its missing parts supplied by reference TRBV11-2 and TRBJ1-1, is EAGVAQSPRYKIIEKRQSVAFWCNPISGHATLYWYQQILGQGPKLLIQFQNNGVVDDSQLPKDRFSAERLKGVDSTLKIQPAKLEDSAVYLCASSLAGAGRGAFFGQGTRLTVV.